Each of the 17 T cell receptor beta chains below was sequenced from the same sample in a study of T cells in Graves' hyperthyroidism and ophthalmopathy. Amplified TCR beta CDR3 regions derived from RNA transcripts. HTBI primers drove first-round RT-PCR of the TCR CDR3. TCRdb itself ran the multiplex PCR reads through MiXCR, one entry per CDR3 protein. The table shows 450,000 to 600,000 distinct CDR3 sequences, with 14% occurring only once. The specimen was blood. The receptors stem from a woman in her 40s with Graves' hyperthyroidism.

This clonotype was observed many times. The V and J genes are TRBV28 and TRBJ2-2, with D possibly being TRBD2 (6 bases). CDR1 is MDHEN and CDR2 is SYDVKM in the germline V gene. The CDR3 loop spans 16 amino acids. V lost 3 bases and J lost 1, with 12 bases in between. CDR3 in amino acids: CASSFGGWGNTGELFF. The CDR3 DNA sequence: TGTGCCAGCAGTTTCGGGGGATGGGGGAACACCGGGGAGCTGTTTTTT.

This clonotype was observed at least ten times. CDR3 nucleotides: TGCAGCGTTGACGGCGGGAGTGGTACGTACAATGAGCAGTTCTTC. It codes for CSVDGGSGTYNEQFF. V and J are TRBV29-1 and TRBJ2-1, with 7 bases fitting TRBD2. CDR1 and CDR2 (germline): SQVTM, ANQGSEA. This CDR3 comprises 15 residues. Trimming cost V 3 bases and J 4 bases; bases outside gene matches: 9.

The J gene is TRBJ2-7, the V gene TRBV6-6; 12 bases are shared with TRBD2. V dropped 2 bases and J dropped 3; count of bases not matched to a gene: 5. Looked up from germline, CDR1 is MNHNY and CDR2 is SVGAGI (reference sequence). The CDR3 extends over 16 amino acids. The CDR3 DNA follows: TGTGCCAGCAGTTACCTACTAGCGGGGGGAGTCTACGAGCAGTACTTC. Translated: CASSYLLAGGVYEQYF.

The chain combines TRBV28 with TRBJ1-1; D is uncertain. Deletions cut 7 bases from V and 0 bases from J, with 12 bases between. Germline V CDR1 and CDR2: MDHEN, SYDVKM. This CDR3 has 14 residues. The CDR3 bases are TGTGCCAGCACCCAAATTTCAGTGAACACTGAAGCTTTCTTT. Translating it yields CASTQISVNTEAFF.

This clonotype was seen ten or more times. CDR3 region: CASTVAPADQPQHF. The CDR3 nucleotides are TGTGCCAGCACCGTGGCCCCGGCGGACCAGCCCCAGCATTTT. The J gene is TRBJ1-5, the V gene TRBV12-3 or TRBV12-4; unclear D gene. Deletions cut 7 bases from V and 7 bases from J, with 17 bases between. The CDR3 sequence is 14 residues long.

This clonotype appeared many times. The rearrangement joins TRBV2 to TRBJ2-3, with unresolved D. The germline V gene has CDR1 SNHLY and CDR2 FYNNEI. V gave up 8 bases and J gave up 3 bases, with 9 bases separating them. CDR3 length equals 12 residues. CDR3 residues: CASGVRTDTQYF. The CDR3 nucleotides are TGTGCCAGCGGGGTGAGGACAGATACGCAGTATTTT.

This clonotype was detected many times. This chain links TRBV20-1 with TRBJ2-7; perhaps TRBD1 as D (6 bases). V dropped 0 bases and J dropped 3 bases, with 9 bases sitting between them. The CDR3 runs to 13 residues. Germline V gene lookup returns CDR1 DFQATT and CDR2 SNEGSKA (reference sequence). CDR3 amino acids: CSAREQGNYEQYF. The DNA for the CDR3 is TGCAGTGCTAGAGAACAGGGAAACTACGAGCAGTACTTC.

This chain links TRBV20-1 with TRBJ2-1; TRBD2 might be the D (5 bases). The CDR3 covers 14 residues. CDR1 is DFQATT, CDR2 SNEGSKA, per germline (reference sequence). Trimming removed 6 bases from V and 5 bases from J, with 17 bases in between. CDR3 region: CSAHRDMAHNEQFF. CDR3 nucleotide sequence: TGCAGTGCCCATCGGGATATGGCACACAATGAGCAGTTCTTC.

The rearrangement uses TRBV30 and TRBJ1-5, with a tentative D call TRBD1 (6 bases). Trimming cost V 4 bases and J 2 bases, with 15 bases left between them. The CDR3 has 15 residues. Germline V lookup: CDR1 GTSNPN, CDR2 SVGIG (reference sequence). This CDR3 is CAWMGSPGGNQPQHF. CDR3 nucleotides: TGTGCCTGGATGGGGTCCCCAGGGGGCAATCAGCCCCAGCATTTT.

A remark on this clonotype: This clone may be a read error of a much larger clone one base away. The CDR3 here is CTSSYGGGSGNTIYF. CDR3 bases: TGTACCAGCAGCTATGGGGGGGGCTCTGGAAACACCATATATTTT. This chain connects TRBV11-2 to TRBJ1-3; TRBD1 might be the D (5 bases). The CDR3 runs to 15 residues. Germline loops: CDR1 SGHAT, CDR2 FQNNGV.

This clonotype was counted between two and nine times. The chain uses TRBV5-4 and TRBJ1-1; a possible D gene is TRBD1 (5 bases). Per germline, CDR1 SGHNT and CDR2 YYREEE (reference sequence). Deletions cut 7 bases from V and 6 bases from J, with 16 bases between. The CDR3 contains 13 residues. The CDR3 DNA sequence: TGTGCCAGCCACGAAAGAAGGGACTCTGAAGCTTTCTTT. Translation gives CASHERRDSEAFF.

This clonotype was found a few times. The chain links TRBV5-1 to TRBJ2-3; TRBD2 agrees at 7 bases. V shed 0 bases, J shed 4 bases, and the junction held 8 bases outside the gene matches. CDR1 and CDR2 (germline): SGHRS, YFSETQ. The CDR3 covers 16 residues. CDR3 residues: CASSLEQGGRADTQYF. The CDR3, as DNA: TGCGCCAGCAGCTTGGAGCAGGGCGGGAGAGCAGATACGCAGTATTTT.

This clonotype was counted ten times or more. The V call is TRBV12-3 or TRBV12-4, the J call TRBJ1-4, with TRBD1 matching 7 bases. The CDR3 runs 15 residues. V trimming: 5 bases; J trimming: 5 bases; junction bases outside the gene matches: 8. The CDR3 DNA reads TGTGCCAGCAGTCGTACAGGGGACGTGAATGAAAAACTGTTTTTT. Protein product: CASSRTGDVNEKLFF.

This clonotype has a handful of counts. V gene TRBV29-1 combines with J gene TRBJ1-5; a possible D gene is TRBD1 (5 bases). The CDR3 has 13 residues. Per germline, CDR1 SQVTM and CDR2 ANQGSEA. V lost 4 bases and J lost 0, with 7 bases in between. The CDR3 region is CSVGGVSNQPQHF. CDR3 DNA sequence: TGCAGCGTTGGGGGGGTTAGCAATCAGCCCCAGCATTTT.

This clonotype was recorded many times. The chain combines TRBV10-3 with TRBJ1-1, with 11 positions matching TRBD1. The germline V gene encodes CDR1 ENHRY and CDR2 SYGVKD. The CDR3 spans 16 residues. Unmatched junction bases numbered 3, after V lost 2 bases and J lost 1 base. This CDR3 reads CAISENGQGANTEAFF. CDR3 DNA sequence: TGTGCCATCAGTGAGAATGGACAGGGGGCGAACACTGAAGCTTTCTTT.

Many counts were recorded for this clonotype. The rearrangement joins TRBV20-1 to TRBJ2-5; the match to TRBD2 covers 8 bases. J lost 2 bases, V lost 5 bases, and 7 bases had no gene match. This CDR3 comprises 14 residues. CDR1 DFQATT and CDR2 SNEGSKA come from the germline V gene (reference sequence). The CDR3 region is CSASAGVGQETQYF. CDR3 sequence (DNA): TGCAGTGCTTCAGCGGGGGTGGGTCAAGAGACCCAGTACTTC.

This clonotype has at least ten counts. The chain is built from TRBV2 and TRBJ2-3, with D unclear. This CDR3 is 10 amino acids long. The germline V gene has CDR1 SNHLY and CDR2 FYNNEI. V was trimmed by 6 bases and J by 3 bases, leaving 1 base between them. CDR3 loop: CASRTDTQYF. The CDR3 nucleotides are TGTGCCAGCAGGACAGATACGCAGTATTTT.